A single sample is the source of the 13 T cell receptor beta chains below, sequenced in a study of blood T cell repertoires in COVID-19. Sequencing was performed with immunoSEQ multiplex PCR; in TCRdb, only in-frame clones are kept and a portion is missing. The profile shows around 150,000 clones, more than 85% of them singletons. Specimen: peripheral blood. The receptors originated from a woman aged 55-75 years with COVID-19, enrolled during active disease.

The CDR3 loop is CASSLDGNSNQPQHF. The CDR3 DNA is TGCGCCAGCAGCTTGGACGGTAATAGCAATCAGCCCCAGCATTTT. The chain has TRBV5-1 and TRBJ1-5, with D hard to call. Germline V gene data show CDR1 as SGHRS and CDR2 as YFSETQ. The CDR3 totals 15 residues. The ends were cut back, 0 bases at V and 0 bases at J, with 7 bases in the middle.

This chain connects TRBV5-4 to TRBJ2-3; 7 nucleotides agree with TRBD2. Losses at the gene ends were 2 bases for V and 3 bases for J; bases not matched to a gene: 9. Germline V gives CDR1 SGHNT, CDR2 YYREEE (reference sequence). The CDR3 is made up of 16 amino acids. The CDR3 is CASSFRDGSGTDTQYF. DNA of the CDR3: TGTGCCAGCAGCTTTAGGGATGGTAGCGGGACAGATACGCAGTATTTT.

The V call is TRBV9, the J call TRBJ1-2, with 10 bases identical to TRBD1. The junction had 7 bases not matched to a gene; V was cut back by 3 bases and J by 5 bases. This CDR3 comprises 15 residues. Germline lookup yields CDR1 SGDLS and CDR2 YYNGEE. CDR3 DNA sequence: TGTGCCAGCAGCGAGAGACAGGGGGCGGCTTATGGCTACACCTTC. This codes for CASSERQGAAYGYTF.

This clone occurred once. The V and J genes are TRBV14 and TRBJ1-2, with D unclear. The CDR3 runs to 12 residues. CDR1 and CDR2 from the germline V gene are SGHDN and FVKESK. The germline V and J ends were trimmed by 4 bases and 2 bases, with 5 bases remaining between them. The CDR3 region is CASSPGNYGYTF. DNA of the CDR3: TGTGCCAGCAGCCCGGGGAACTATGGCTACACCTTC. The full variable domain, completed using reference TRBV14 and TRBJ1-2, is EAGVTQFPSHSVIEKGQTVTLRCDPISGHDNLYWYRRVMGKEIKFLLHFVKESKQDESGMPNNRFLAERTGGTYSTLKVQPAELEDSGVYFCASSPGNYGYTFGSGTRLTVV.

This rearrangement joins TRBV19 to TRBJ1-2, with TRBD1 matching over 7 bases. The CDR3 sequence is 13 residues long. Germline CDR1 is LNHDA and CDR2 is SQIVND (reference sequence). J gave up 6 bases and V 2 bases, and 3 bases lay outside the gene matches. CDR3 residues: CASSIYRGHGYTF. CDR3 nucleotides: TGTGCCAGTAGTATATACAGGGGCCATGGCTACACCTTC.

V usage is TRBV6-2 or TRBV6-3 and J usage is TRBJ2-4, with D possibly being TRBD1 (5 bases). The germline V and J ends were trimmed by 6 bases and 5 bases, with 17 bases remaining between them. This CDR3 region has 15 residues. The germline V gene has CDR1 MNHEY and CDR2 SVGEGT. Written as DNA, the CDR3 is TGTGCCAGCAGCCCATCTGGACACTTACAAAACATTCAGTACTTC. It encodes CASSPSGHLQNIQYF.

In DNA form, the CDR3 reads TGTGCCAGCTCACCGCGGCCCTTGAACACTGAAGCTTTCTTT. Residues: CASSPRPLNTEAFF. The chain joins TRBV18 to TRBJ1-1; the D is unclear. The V end lost 3 bases, the J end lost 0 bases, and 8 bases lay between the germline ends. CDR1 and CDR2 from the germline V gene are KGHSH and LQKENI. The CDR3 is made up of 14 amino acids.

This chain uses TRBV5-5 with TRBJ1-2; D unclear. Germline CDR1 and CDR2: SGHKS and YYEKEE (reference sequence). With 3 bases removed from V and 8 bases from J, the gap between germline ends came to 20 bases. This CDR3 has 15 residues. CDR3 nucleotide sequence: TGTGCCAGCAGCTCAACCGCTGCGGGGAGGATGGGCTACACCTTC. Its translation is CASSSTAAGRMGYTF.

V is TRBV13 and J is TRBJ1-6, with 9 bases aligning to TRBD1. Germline V gives CDR1 PRHDT, CDR2 FYEKMQ (reference sequence). The CDR3 totals 14 residues. Germline trimming cut 3 bases from V and 10 bases from J; bases unmatched to any gene: 4. The CDR3 region has the DNA TGTGCCAGCAGCTTTACAGGGGGCCTGTCACCCCTCCACTTT. Protein product: CASSFTGGLSPLHF.

The chain employs TRBV18 and TRBJ1-1; D is possibly TRBD1 (5 bases). CDR3 length: 13 amino acids. V was cut by 6 bases and J by 5 bases, with 13 bases left in between. Germline V lookup: CDR1 KGHSH, CDR2 LQKENI. CDR3 DNA: TGTGCCAGCTCCCAGGGAGGAAGGACTGAAGCTTTCTTT. It codes for CASSQGGRTEAFF.

The CDR3 sequence: CASSFGGNQPQHF. CDR3 nucleotide sequence: TGTGCCAGCAGCTTTGGGGGGAATCAGCCCCAGCATTTT. V is TRBV11-2 and J is TRBJ1-5, with D possibly TRBD1 on 5 matching bases. This CDR3 region has 13 residues. Germline values: CDR1 SGHAT, CDR2 FQNNGV. Trimming left V 3 bases short and J 4 bases short, with 7 bases between.

The V and J genes are TRBV18 and TRBJ1-3; D is unresolved. The CDR3 extends over 12 amino acids. Germline-derived CDR1 and CDR2 are KGHSH and LQKENI. Trimming pared 8 bases from V and 8 bases from J, leaving 13 bases between. For the CDR3, the DNA is TGTGCCAGCCTCTCGATCGGGGACACCATATATTTT. Protein product: CASLSIGDTIYF.

CDR3 residues: CASSQGALLHYGYTF. The CDR3 region has the DNA TGTGCCAGTAGTCAAGGGGCCCTCCTTCACTATGGCTACACCTTC. V is TRBV19 and J is TRBJ1-2; TRBD1 might be the D (5 bases). The germline V gene encodes CDR1 LNHDA and CDR2 SQIVND (reference sequence). V was trimmed by 5 bases and J by 3 bases, leaving 16 bases between them. This CDR3 spans 15 amino acids. The full variable domain, in which reference TRBV19 and TRBJ1-2 provide the parts outside the CDR3, is DGGITQSPKYLFRKEGQNVTLSCEQNLNHDAMYWYRQDPGQGLRLIYYSQIVNDFQKGDIAEGYSVSREKKESFPLTVTSAQKNPTAFYLCASSQGALLHYGYTFGSGTRLTVV.